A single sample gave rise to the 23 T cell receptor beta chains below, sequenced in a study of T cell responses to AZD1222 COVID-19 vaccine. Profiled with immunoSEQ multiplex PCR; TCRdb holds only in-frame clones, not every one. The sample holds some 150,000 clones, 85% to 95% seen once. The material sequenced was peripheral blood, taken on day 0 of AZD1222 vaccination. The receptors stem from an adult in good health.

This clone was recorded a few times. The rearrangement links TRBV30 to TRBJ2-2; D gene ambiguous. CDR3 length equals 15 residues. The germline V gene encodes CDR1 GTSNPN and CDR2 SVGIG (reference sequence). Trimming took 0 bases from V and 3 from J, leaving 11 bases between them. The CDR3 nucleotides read TGTGCCTGGAGTGTAAGTCACAGAGACACCGGGGAGCTGTTTTTT. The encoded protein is CAWSVSHRDTGELFF.

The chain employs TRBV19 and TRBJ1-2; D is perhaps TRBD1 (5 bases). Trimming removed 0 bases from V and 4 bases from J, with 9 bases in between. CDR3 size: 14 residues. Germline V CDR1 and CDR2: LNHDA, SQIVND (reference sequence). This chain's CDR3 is CASSIEGHGYGYTF. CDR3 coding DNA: TGTGCCAGTAGTATAGAGGGGCACGGCTATGGCTACACCTTC.

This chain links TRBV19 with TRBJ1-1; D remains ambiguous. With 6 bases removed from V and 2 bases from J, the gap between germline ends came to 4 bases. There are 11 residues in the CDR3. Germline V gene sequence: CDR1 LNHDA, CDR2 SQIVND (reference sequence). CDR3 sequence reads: CASSPNTEAFF. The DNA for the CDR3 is TGTGCCAGTAGCCCAAACACTGAAGCTTTCTTT.

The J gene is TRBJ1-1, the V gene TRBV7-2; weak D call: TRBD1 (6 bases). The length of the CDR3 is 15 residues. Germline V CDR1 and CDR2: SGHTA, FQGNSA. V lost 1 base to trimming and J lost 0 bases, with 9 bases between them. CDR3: CASSLGGGMNTEAFF. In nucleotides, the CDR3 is TGTGCCAGCAGCTTAGGAGGGGGTATGAACACTGAAGCTTTCTTT. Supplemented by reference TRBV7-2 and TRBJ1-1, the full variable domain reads GAGVSQSPSNKVTEKGKDVELRCDPISGHTALYWYRQSLGQGLEFLIYFQGNSAPDKSGLPSDRFSAERTGGSVSTLTIQRTQQEDSAVYLCASSLGGGMNTEAFFGQGTRLTVV.

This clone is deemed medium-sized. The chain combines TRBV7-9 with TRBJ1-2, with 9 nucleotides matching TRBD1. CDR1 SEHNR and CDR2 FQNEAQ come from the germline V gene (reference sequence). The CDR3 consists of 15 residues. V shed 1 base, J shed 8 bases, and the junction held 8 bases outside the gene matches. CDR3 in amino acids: CASSLGQQGAWGYTF. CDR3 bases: TGTGCCAGCAGCTTAGGACAACAGGGGGCTTGGGGCTACACCTTC.

The CDR3 bases are TGTGCCAGCAGCTTATGGCGACAGTCAGGGAACACTGAAGCTTTCTTT. Protein sequence: CASSLWRQSGNTEAFF. The V gene is TRBV7-3, the J gene TRBJ1-1, with D perhaps TRBD1 (5 bases). There are 16 residues in the CDR3. V lost 2 bases and J 1 base, leaving 14 bases between the germline ends. Germline loops: CDR1 SGHTA, CDR2 FQGTGA.

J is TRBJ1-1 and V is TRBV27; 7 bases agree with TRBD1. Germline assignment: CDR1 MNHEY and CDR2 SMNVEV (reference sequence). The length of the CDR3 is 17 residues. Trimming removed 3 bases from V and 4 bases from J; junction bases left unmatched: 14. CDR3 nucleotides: TGTGCCAGCAGTTTTTACAGGGGTGAAAAGAGAGGCACTGAAGCTTTCTTT. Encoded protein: CASSFYRGEKRGTEAFF.

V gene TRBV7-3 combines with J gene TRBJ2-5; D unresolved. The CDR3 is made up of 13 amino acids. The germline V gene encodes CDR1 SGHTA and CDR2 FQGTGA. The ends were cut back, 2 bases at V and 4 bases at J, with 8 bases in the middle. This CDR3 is CASSLAARETQYF. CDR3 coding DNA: TGTGCCAGCAGCTTAGCGGCTAGAGAGACCCAGTACTTC. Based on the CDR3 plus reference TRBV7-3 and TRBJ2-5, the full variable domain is GAGVSQTPSNKVTEKGKYVELRCDPISGHTALYWYRQSLGQGPEFLIYFQGTGAADDSGLPNDRFFAVRPEGSVSTLKIQRTERGDSAVYLCASSLAARETQYFGPGTRLLVL.

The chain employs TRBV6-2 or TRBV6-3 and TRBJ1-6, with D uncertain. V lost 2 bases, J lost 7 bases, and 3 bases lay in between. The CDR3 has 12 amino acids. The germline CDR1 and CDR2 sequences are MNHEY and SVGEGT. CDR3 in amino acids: CASSYGNSPLHF. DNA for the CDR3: TGTGCCAGCAGTTACGGGAATTCACCCCTCCACTTT.

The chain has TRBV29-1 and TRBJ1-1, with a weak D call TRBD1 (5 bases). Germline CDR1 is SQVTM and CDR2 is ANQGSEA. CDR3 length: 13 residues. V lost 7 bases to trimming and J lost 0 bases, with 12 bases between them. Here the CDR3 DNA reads TGCAGCGCATTAGACAGACTGAACACTGAAGCTTTCTTT. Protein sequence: CSALDRLNTEAFF.

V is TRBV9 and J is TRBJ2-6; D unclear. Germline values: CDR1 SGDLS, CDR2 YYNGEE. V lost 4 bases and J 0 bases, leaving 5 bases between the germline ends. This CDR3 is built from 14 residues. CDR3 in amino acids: CASSRSSGANVLTF. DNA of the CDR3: TGTGCCAGCAGCCGAAGCTCTGGGGCCAACGTCCTGACTTTC.

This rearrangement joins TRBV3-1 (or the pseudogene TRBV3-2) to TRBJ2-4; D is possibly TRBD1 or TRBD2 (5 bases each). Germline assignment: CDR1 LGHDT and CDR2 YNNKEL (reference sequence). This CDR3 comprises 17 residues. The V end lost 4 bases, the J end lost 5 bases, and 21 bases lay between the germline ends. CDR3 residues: CASSPRGYRDRENIQYF. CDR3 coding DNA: TGTGCCAGCAGCCCCCGCGGTTACCGGGACCGTGAAAACATTCAGTACTTC.

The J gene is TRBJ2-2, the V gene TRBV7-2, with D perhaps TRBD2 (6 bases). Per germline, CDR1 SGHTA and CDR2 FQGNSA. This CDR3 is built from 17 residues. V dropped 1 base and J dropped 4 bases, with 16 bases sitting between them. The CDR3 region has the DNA TGTGCCAGCAGCTTAGTAATCCCCGGGACTCCCACCGGGGAGCTGTTTTTT. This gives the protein CASSLVIPGTPTGELFF.

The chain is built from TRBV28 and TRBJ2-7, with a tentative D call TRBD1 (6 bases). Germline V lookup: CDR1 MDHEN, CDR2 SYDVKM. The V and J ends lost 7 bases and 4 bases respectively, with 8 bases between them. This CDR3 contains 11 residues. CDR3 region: CASTGAYEQYF. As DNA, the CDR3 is TGTGCCAGCACAGGGGCATACGAGCAGTACTTC. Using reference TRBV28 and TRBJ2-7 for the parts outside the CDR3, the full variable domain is DVKVTQSSRYLVKRTGEKVFLECVQDMDHENMFWYRQDPGLGLRLIYFSYDVKMKEKGDIPEGYSVSREKKERFSLILESASTNQTSMYLCASTGAYEQYFGPGTRLTVT.

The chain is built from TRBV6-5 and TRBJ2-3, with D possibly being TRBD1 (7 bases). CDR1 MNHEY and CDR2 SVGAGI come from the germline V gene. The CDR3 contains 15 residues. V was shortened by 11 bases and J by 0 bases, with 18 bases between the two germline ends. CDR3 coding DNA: TGTGCCGGGGAGGAAGGAGGGGGCAGCACAGATACGCAGTATTTT. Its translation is CAGEEGGGSTDTQYF.

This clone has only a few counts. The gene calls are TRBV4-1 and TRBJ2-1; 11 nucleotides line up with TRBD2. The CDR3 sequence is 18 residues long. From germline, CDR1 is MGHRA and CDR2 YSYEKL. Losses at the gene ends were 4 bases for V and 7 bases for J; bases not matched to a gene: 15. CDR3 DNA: TGCGCCAGCAGCCCCCAACTAGCGGGAGTTCTCGGAGGGAATGAGCAGTTCTTC. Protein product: CASSPQLAGVLGGNEQFF.

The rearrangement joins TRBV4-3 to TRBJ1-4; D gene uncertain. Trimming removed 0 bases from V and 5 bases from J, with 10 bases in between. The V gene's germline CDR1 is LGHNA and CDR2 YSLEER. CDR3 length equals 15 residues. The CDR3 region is CASSQDASVNEKLFF. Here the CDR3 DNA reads TGCGCCAGCAGCCAAGACGCCTCGGTGAATGAAAAACTGTTTTTT.

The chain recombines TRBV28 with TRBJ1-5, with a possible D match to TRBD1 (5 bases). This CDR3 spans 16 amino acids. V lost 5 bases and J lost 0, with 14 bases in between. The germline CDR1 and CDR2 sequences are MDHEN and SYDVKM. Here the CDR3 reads CASSKTARLSNQPQHF. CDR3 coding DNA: TGTGCCAGCAGTAAGACAGCTCGCCTTAGCAATCAGCCCCAGCATTTT.

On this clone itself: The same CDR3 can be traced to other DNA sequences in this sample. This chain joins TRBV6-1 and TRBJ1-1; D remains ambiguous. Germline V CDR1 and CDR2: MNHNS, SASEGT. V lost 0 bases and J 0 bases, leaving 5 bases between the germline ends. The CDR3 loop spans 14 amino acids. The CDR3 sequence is CASSEAGMNTEAFF. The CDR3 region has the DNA TGTGCCAGCAGTGAAGCGGGCATGAACACTGAAGCTTTCTTT.

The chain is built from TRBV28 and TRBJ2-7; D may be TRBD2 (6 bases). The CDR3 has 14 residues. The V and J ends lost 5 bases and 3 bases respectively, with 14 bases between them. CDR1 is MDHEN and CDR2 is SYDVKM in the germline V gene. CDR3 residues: CASSMVGEDYEQYF. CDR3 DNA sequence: TGTGCCAGCAGTATGGTGGGGGAGGACTACGAGCAGTACTTC.

The CDR3 region is CASRRDGELFF. The CDR3 coding sequence is TGTGCCAGCAGGAGGGACGGGGAGCTGTTTTTT. The chain combines TRBV7-2 with TRBJ2-2; perhaps TRBD2 as D (5 bases). The length of the CDR3 is 11 residues. The germline V and J ends were trimmed by 6 bases and 7 bases, with 6 bases remaining between them. The germline V gene encodes CDR1 SGHTA and CDR2 FQGNSA.

CDR3 region: CASSIGPDRSYNEQFF. CDR3 DNA sequence: TGTGCCAGTAGTATCGGGCCGGACAGGAGCTACAATGAGCAGTTCTTC. The J gene is TRBJ2-1, the V gene TRBV19, with 7 bases aligning to TRBD1. V lost 3 bases and J lost 3; bases outside the gene matches: 8. The germline gives CDR1 LNHDA, CDR2 SQIVND (reference sequence). The length of the CDR3 is 16 residues.

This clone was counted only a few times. CDR3 region: CASSEPQKVLYGYTF. CDR3 nucleotide sequence: TGCGCCAGCAGTGAGCCCCAAAAGGTCCTCTATGGCTACACCTTC. The chain carries TRBV10-1 and TRBJ1-2; no definite D call. CDR1 and CDR2 from the germline V gene are WNHNN and SYGVQD (reference sequence). The V and J ends lost 2 bases and 4 bases respectively, with 14 bases between them. CDR3 length: 15 residues.